This TCR beta chain was sequenced in a study of T cell responses to AZD1222 COVID-19 vaccine. Note on this clone: Its matching antigen is unknown.

This CDR3 region has 15 residues. Deletions cut 4 bases from V and 4 bases from J, with 14 bases between. Per the germline V gene, CDR1 is LNHDA and CDR2 is SQIVND (reference sequence). Points from the study as a whole: Variant regions that are unmutated are reportedly the target of nearly half of spike-specific TCRs. Vaccine-associated CD4 TCRs spanned spike, dominant at 160-218 and 743-854.

The data were produced by immunoSEQ multiplex PCR, yet TCRdb's version contains in-frame clones alone and is incomplete. The profile shows 65,000 to 70,000 clones, less than 90% of them singletons. The TCR originated in an adult who received the AZD1222 COVID-19 vaccine. The sequencing here drew on peripheral blood, taken 28 days after the second AZD1222 dose. This chain joins TRBV19 and TRBJ1-3; D remains unclear. The CDR3 coding sequence is TGTGCCAGTAGTAGGCCCTCGACAACGGGAAACACCATATATTTT. Protein sequence: CASSRPSTTGNTIYF. The full variable domain, in which reference TRBV19 and TRBJ1-3 provide the parts outside the CDR3, is DGGITQSPKYLFRKEGQNVTLSCEQNLNHDAMYWYRQDPGQGLRLIYYSQIVNDFQKGDIAEGYSVSREKKESFPLTVTSAQKNPTAFYLCASSRPSTTGNTIYFGEGSWLTVV.